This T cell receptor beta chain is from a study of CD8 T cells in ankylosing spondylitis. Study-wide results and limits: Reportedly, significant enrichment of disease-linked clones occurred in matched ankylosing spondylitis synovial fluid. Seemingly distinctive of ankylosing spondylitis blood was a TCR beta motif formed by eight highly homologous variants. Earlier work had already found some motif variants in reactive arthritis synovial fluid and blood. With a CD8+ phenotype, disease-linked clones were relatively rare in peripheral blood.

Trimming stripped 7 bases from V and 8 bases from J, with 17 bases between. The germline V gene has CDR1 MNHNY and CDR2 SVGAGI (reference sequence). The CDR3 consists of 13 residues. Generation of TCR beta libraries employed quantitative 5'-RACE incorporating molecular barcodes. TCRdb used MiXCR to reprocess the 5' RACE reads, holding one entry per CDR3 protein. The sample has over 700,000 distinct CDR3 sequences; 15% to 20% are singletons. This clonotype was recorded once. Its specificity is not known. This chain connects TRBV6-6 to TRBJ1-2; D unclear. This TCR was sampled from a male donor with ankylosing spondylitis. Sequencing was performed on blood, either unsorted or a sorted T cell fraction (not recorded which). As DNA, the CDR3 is TGTGCCAGCACCATCCCCGGAGGGATCGGCTACACCTTC. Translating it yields CASTIPGGIGYTF.